This T cell receptor beta chain emerged from a study of vaccination and CD4 T cells after COVID-19. The Oncomine TCR Beta short-read assay generated sequence data from the DNA of cultured CD4+ T cells. CD4+ T cells were cultured, and genomic DNA was extracted from them. TCRdb re-called the PCR reads through MiXCR, storing one row per CDR3 protein. The data hold around 16,000 distinct CDR3 sequences, with 70% to 75% observed a single time. The treatment denotes: roughly 10-day PBMC culture with coronavirus spike peptide pools or control peptides (ViraFEST assay). ViraFEST grew antigen-specific T cells using peptide pools, then sequenced TCRs. This CDR3 spans 13 amino acids. CDR1 and CDR2 (germline): DFQATT, SNEGSKA (reference sequence). Trimming removed 4 bases from V and 7 bases from J, with 16 bases in between. This clonotype came up a few times. The antigen is unknown.

The chain is built from TRBV20-1 and TRBJ2-5; D is perhaps TRBD1 (6 bases). Input material: CD4+ T cells from blood, cultured in vitro. This receptor was taken from a human donor who had recovered from COVID-19. The CDR3 coding sequence is TGCAGTGCTACCCTGGGACACCGGGGGACCCAGTACTTC. It yields the protein CSATLGHRGTQYF.